These 25 T cell receptor beta chains were all obtained from the same sample, sequenced in a study of T cells in Graves' hyperthyroidism and ophthalmopathy. RNA transcripts gave rise to amplified TCR beta CDR3 regions. An initial round of RT-PCR targeting the TCR CDR3 relied on the HTBI primer set. One entry per CDR3 protein results from TCRdb running MiXCR on the multiplex PCR reads. Counted here are around 500,000 distinct CDR3 sequences, less than 25% occurring once; the ten biggest clones make up under 55%. Input material: blood. The source is a woman in her 70s with Graves' ophthalmopathy.

The chain carries TRBV9 and TRBJ2-3, with a weak D call TRBD2 (6 bases). Trimming removed 6 bases from V and 3 bases from J, with 14 bases in between. Germline CDR1 and CDR2: SGDLS and YYNGEE. This CDR3 is built from 14 residues. The DNA for the CDR3 is TGTGCCAGCAACGGGAACGGGGGAACAGATACGCAGTATTTT. Protein: CASNGNGGTDTQYF.

At least ten counts were recorded for this clonotype. This chain connects TRBV28 to TRBJ1-2, with D perhaps TRBD1 (5 bases). This CDR3 is built from 12 residues. The germline gives CDR1 MDHEN, CDR2 SYDVKM. V was trimmed by 9 bases and J by 7 bases, leaving 15 bases between them. CDR3 region: CASTEGLGGYTF. CDR3 bases: TGTGCCAGTACGGAGGGGCTAGGTGGCTACACCTTC.

This sequence joins TRBV27 and TRBJ2-7, with 7 bases fitting TRBD2. The CDR3 has 15 residues. Germline assignment: CDR1 MNHEY and CDR2 SMNVEV (reference sequence). With 6 bases clipped from V and 0 bases from J, the junction kept 8 bases outside the gene matches. The DNA for the CDR3 is TGTGCCAGCAGAGGTACACTAGCGTCCTCCTACGAGCAGTACTTC. Translation gives CASRGTLASSYEQYF.

This clonotype was observed a handful of times. V gene TRBV30 combines with J gene TRBJ1-3; a weak D match, TRBD1 (5 bases). The CDR3 contains 14 residues. Germline CDR1 GTSNPN, CDR2 SVGIG (reference sequence). The ends were cut back, 3 bases at V and 0 bases at J, with 9 bases in the middle. The CDR3 DNA reads TGTGCCTGGAGAGACGGGGGCTCTGGAAACACCATATATTTT. Its translation is CAWRDGGSGNTIYF. The whole variable domain, filled in from reference TRBV30 and TRBJ1-3, reads SQTIHQWPATLVQPVGSPLSLECTVEGTSNPNLYWYRQAAGRGLQLLFYSVGIGQISSEVPQNLSASRPQDRQFILSSKKLLLSDSGFYLCAWRDGGSGNTIYFGEGSWLTVV.

The V gene is TRBV11-2, the J gene TRBJ2-7, with TRBD1 matching 11 bases. V was pared by 0 bases and J by 4 bases, with 5 bases of the junction left unmatched. The CDR3 spans 16 residues. Germline CDR1 reads SGHAT; CDR2 reads FQNNGV. The CDR3 DNA sequence: TGTGCCAGCAGCTTAGATCTCGGGACAGGGGGGTACGAGCAGTACTTC. Its translation: CASSLDLGTGGYEQYF.

The chain links TRBV28 to TRBJ2-4; D is undetermined. The germline V gene has CDR1 MDHEN and CDR2 SYDVKM. The CDR3 consists of 16 residues. Trimming took off 1 base at V and 0 bases at J, with 10 bases between the two ends. In DNA form, the CDR3 reads TGTGCCAGCAGTTTATCAGCGCACCTAGCCAAAAACATTCAGTACTTC. Its protein is CASSLSAHLAKNIQYF.

This clonotype occurred a few times. The V and J genes are TRBV12-3 or TRBV12-4 and TRBJ1-5; no firm D call. The CDR3 loop spans 15 amino acids. V was cut by 4 bases and J by 4 bases, with 14 bases left in between. In DNA form, the CDR3 reads TGTGCCAGCAGTTCAGGACCAGGCGGTAATCAGCCCCAGCATTTT. Encoded protein: CASSSGPGGNQPQHF.

The V call is TRBV30, the J call TRBJ1-4; unclear D gene. V lost 6 bases and J 2 bases, leaving 10 bases between the germline ends. Germline V gene sequence: CDR1 GTSNPN, CDR2 SVGIG (reference sequence). CDR3 length equals 13 residues. The DNA of the CDR3 is TGTGCCTGCCTGCTCGGGACTAATGAAAAACTGTTTTTT. Residues: CACLLGTNEKLFF.

This clonotype was observed at least ten times. This chain connects TRBV12-3 or TRBV12-4 to TRBJ2-2; 8 bases line up with TRBD2. The V gene end was trimmed by 6 bases and the J gene end by 5 bases; junction bases not matched to a gene: 14. The CDR3 has 17 amino acids. The CDR3 spells CASRTRPGLGFTGELFF. CDR3 coding DNA: TGTGCCAGCAGAACACGTCCGGGACTAGGATTTACCGGGGAGCTGTTTTTT.

This clonotype was counted a few times. The rearrangement joins TRBV28 to TRBJ1-2; TRBD1 might be the D (6 bases). Germline CDR1 is MDHEN and CDR2 is SYDVKM. V lost 3 bases to trimming and J lost 8 bases, with 16 bases between them. This CDR3 spans 14 amino acids. The CDR3 DNA reads as TGTGCCAGCAGTTTCAGGGGCCAAATGGGGGGCTACACCTTC. Translating gives CASSFRGQMGGYTF.

This rearrangement joins TRBV6-2 or TRBV6-3 to TRBJ2-3; the D gene is possibly TRBD1 (6 bases). From germline, CDR1 is MNHEY and CDR2 SVGEGT. Trimming left V 5 bases short and J 0 bases short, with 12 bases between. This CDR3 contains 15 residues. CDR3 coding DNA: TGTGCCAGCAGTGCCCTAACAGGGAGCACAGATACGCAGTATTTT. Protein sequence: CASSALTGSTDTQYF.

This clonotype was picked up a small number of times. The genes are TRBV5-8 and TRBJ2-2; D gene uncertain. CDR3 length: 13 amino acids. CDR1 is SGHTS and CDR2 is YDEGEE in the germline V gene. The ends were cut back, 2 bases at V and 7 bases at J, with 9 bases in the middle. DNA of the CDR3: TGTGCCAGCAGCTTTCCCAACCGCGGGGAGCTGTTTTTT. It is translated as CASSFPNRGELFF.

At least ten counts were recorded for this clonotype. This chain links TRBV30 with TRBJ1-2; D gene uncertain. Germline V gives CDR1 GTSNPN, CDR2 SVGIG (reference sequence). Trimming cost V 4 bases and J 1 base, with 13 bases left between them. The CDR3 is made up of 14 amino acids. The CDR3 DNA sequence: TGTGCCTGGACGGGTGTGGGGTATAACTATGGCTACACCTTC. The encoded protein is CAWTGVGYNYGYTF.

V is TRBV9 and J is TRBJ2-1, with 16 bases fitting TRBD2. This CDR3 is 18 amino acids long. V trimming: 1 base; J trimming: 4 bases; junction bases outside the gene matches: 5. Germline V lookup: CDR1 SGDLS, CDR2 YYNGEE. In DNA, the CDR3 is TGTGCCAGCAGCGTATCCGGGACTAGCGGGGGGGTTTACAATGAGCAGTTCTTC. Translated: CASSVSGTSGGVYNEQFF.

In its sample, this clonotype was seen a few times. The V call is TRBV14, the J call TRBJ1-2, with D unresolved. Germline V gene sequence: CDR1 SGHDN, CDR2 FVKESK. This CDR3 has 12 residues. The V end was cut by 4 bases, the J end by 9 bases, with 12 bases between. CDR3 in amino acids: CASSLARESYTF. CDR3 in DNA: TGTGCCAGCAGCCTCGCACGGGAGAGCTACACCTTC.

The sample holds a few counts of this clonotype. The gene calls are TRBV3-1 and TRBJ1-1; 7 bases are a match to TRBD1. The CDR3 spans 13 residues. J gave up 6 bases and V 4 bases, and 5 bases lay outside the gene matches. CDR1 and CDR2 from the germline V gene are LGHDT and YNNKEL (reference sequence). The chain's CDR3 is CASSPQGGAEAFF. DNA for the CDR3: TGTGCCAGCAGCCCGCAGGGGGGGGCTGAAGCTTTCTTT.

The rearrangement joins TRBV14 to TRBJ2-1; 13 positions match TRBD2. The CDR3 length is 16 residues. Germline V lookup: CDR1 SGHDN, CDR2 FVKESK. J was trimmed by 6 bases and V by 4 bases; bases with no gene match: 6. The DNA for the CDR3 is TGTGCCAGCAGCCGATTAGGACTAGCGGGAGCCAATGAGCAGTTCTTC. This gives the protein CASSRLGLAGANEQFF.

This clonotype was picked up many times. The rearrangement joins TRBV11-2 to TRBJ2-7; D is uncertain. Trimming removed 2 bases from V and 0 bases from J, with 5 bases in between. Germline V CDR1 and CDR2: SGHAT, FQNNGV. The CDR3 spans 13 residues. In DNA, the CDR3 is TGTGCCAGCAGCTTAAAGCACTCCTACGAGCAGTACTTC. It encodes CASSLKHSYEQYF.

This clonotype was found a few times. CDR3 sequence: CAISEIDQPQHF. The CDR3 region has the DNA TGTGCCATCAGTGAGATTGATCAGCCCCAGCATTTT. This chain joins TRBV10-3 and TRBJ1-5; D gene unclear. Trimming took 2 bases from V and 5 from J, leaving 4 bases between them. Looked up from germline, CDR1 is ENHRY and CDR2 is SYGVKD. The CDR3 runs 12 residues.

This clonotype has at least ten counts. J is TRBJ1-1 and V is TRBV6-2 or TRBV6-3; possibly TRBD1 for D (5 bases). This CDR3 region has 16 residues. The V end was cut by 5 bases, the J end by 4 bases, with 20 bases between. Per germline, CDR1 MNHEY and CDR2 SVGEGT. CDR3 amino acids: CASSPNWGRTLTEAFF. The CDR3 bases are TGTGCCAGCAGTCCCAATTGGGGGAGGACCCTCACTGAAGCTTTCTTT.

The rearrangement uses TRBV20-1 and TRBJ2-3; TRBD2 aligns across 9 bases. The CDR3 totals 15 residues. Germline V gives CDR1 DFQATT, CDR2 SNEGSKA (reference sequence). V lost 4 bases, J lost 0 bases, and 5 bases stayed unmatched. The DNA for the CDR3 is TGCAGTGCTAACAATCTAGCGGGGAGCACAGATACGCAGTATTTT. Its translation: CSANNLAGSTDTQYF.

About this clonotype: Possible read error: a much larger clone is one base away. The rearrangement uses TRBV12-3 or TRBV12-4 and TRBJ1-1; 7 bases are a match to TRBD1. This CDR3 contains 14 residues. CDR3 sequence: CASILTGMNTGAFF. CDR3 DNA sequence: TGTGCCAGCATTTTGACAGGGATGAACACTGGAGCTTTCTTT.

V gene TRBV6-1 combines with J gene TRBJ1-6; D gene unclear. V dropped 3 bases and J dropped 9 bases, with 12 bases sitting between them. The germline V gene encodes CDR1 MNHNS and CDR2 SASEGT. The CDR3 loop spans 14 amino acids. CDR3 sequence reads: CASSDRERASPLHF. The CDR3 nucleotides are TGTGCCAGCAGTGACCGGGAAAGAGCTTCACCCCTCCACTTT.

The chain recombines TRBV5-6 with TRBJ1-2, with 9 positions matching TRBD1. This CDR3 has 16 amino acids. Germline V gene sequence: CDR1 SGHDT, CDR2 YYEEEE. V lost 3 bases and J lost 0; bases outside the gene matches: 6. The CDR3 region has the DNA TGTGCCAGCAGCTGGACAGGGGCCCTAGCTAACTATGGCTACACCTTC. Translating it yields CASSWTGALANYGYTF.

This clonotype was detected only a few times. The genes are TRBV10-3 and TRBJ2-1, with a tentative D call TRBD2 (6 bases). Germline V gives CDR1 ENHRY, CDR2 SYGVKD. V was shortened by 6 bases and J by 4 bases, with 16 bases between the two germline ends. The CDR3 contains 15 residues. As DNA, the CDR3 is TGTGCCATCAGCGGAGGGTCAGGCCGGTACAATGAGCAGTTCTTC. This sequence encodes CAISGGSGRYNEQFF.